Listed below are T cell receptor beta chains from one sample, sequenced in a study of blood T cell repertoires in COVID-19. This table comes from immunoSEQ multiplex PCR, and its TCRdb copy is limited to in-frame clones, with some not included. The sample yields around 150,000 clones, 65% to 85% seen once. The specimen sequenced was peripheral blood. Receptor source: a woman of 80 years or more with acute or convalescent COVID-19. Each CDR3 is given with its conserved first and last residue. D genes are given only for firm matches. Clone size appears in some rows only: once, few, many, or a class for an expanded clone.

cdr3_length: 14
v_call: TRBV11-1
clone_size: -
d_call: -
j_call: TRBJ2-6
cdr3_nt: TGTGCCAGCAGAAACAACCCTGGGGCCAACGTCCTGACTTTC
cdr3_aa: CASRNNPGANVLTF

cdr3_length: 15
v_call: TRBV15
clone_size: -
d_call: -
j_call: TRBJ1-2
cdr3_nt: TGTGCCACCAGCAGAGGGACAGAGACCAGCTATGGCTACACCTTC
cdr3_aa: CATSRGTETSYGYTF

cdr3_length: 14
v_call: TRBV6-5
clone_size: few
d_call: TRBD1
j_call: TRBJ1-1
cdr3_nt: TGTGCCAGCAGTTTACGACAGGGTGACACTGAAGCTTTCTTT
cdr3_aa: CASSLRQGDTEAFF

cdr3_length: 15
v_call: TRBV18
clone_size: once
d_call: -
j_call: TRBJ1-5
cdr3_nt: TGTGCCAGCTCACCAGGGGTAGGGGCCCCTCAGCCCCAGCATTTT
cdr3_aa: CASSPGVGAPQPQHF

cdr3_length: 16
v_call: TRBV21-1
clone_size: -
d_call: -
j_call: TRBJ1-5
cdr3_nt: TGTGCCAGCATCTCAGGAAGGGGGAATAGCAATCAGCCCCAGCATTTT
cdr3_aa: CASISGRGNSNQPQHF

cdr3_length: 12
v_call: TRBV28
clone_size: -
d_call: -
j_call: TRBJ1-2
cdr3_nt: TGTGCCAGCACTCGGGGGGCTTATGGCTACACCTTC
cdr3_aa: CASTRGAYGYTF

cdr3_length: 16
v_call: TRBV19
clone_size: -
d_call: -
j_call: TRBJ2-7
cdr3_nt: TGTGCCAGGGTCATCCCCAGACGGGGAGTTCCCTACGAGCAGTACTTC
cdr3_aa: CARVIPRRGVPYEQYF

cdr3_length: 17
v_call: TRBV4-1
clone_size: -
d_call: -
j_call: TRBJ1-1
cdr3_nt: TGCGCCAGCAGCCCTCTCGTCGGGCAGGGGATAAACACTGAAGCTTTCTTT
cdr3_aa: CASSPLVGQGINTEAFF

cdr3_length: 13
v_call: TRBV14
clone_size: -
d_call: TRBD1
j_call: TRBJ2-3
cdr3_nt: TGTACCAGCAGCCCGTACAGGGGCAATACGCAGTATTTT
cdr3_aa: CTSSPYRGNTQYF

cdr3_length: 18
v_call: TRBV7-2
clone_size: -
d_call: TRBD2
j_call: TRBJ2-3
cdr3_nt: TGTGCCAGCAGCTCGACCGGTGGGACTAGCGGGGGGGCAAATACGCAGTATTTT
cdr3_aa: CASSSTGGTSGGANTQYF

cdr3_length: 16
v_call: TRBV2
clone_size: -
d_call: TRBD2
j_call: TRBJ2-7
cdr3_nt: TGTGCCAGCAGCGGGCCGGGACTAGCGGGGTCCCACGAGCAGTACTTC
cdr3_aa: CASSGPGLAGSHEQYF

cdr3_length: 18
v_call: TRBV7-9
clone_size: -
d_call: TRBD2
j_call: TRBJ2-5
cdr3_nt: TGTGCCAGCAGCCCCTCCGGGACTAGCGCTCCACGGGCAGAGACCCAGTACTTC
cdr3_aa: CASSPSGTSAPRAETQYF

cdr3_length: 15
v_call: TRBV27
clone_size: -
d_call: TRBD1
j_call: TRBJ1-1
cdr3_nt: TGTGCCAGCAATTCGCAGGGGGCAGAGAACACTGAAGCTTTCTTT
cdr3_aa: CASNSQGAENTEAFF

cdr3_length: 13
v_call: TRBV12-5
clone_size: few
d_call: TRBD1
j_call: TRBJ1-5
cdr3_nt: TGTGCTAGCGGGACAGTAAGCAATCAGCCCCAGCATTTT
cdr3_aa: CASGTVSNQPQHF

cdr3_length: 13
v_call: TRBV25-1
clone_size: once
d_call: -
j_call: TRBJ1-6
cdr3_nt: TGTGCCAGCAGAGGACAGTATAATTCACCCCTCCACTTT
cdr3_aa: CASRGQYNSPLHF

cdr3_length: 16
v_call: TRBV19
clone_size: -
d_call: TRBD1
j_call: TRBJ1-1
cdr3_nt: TGTGCCAGTAGTACCCCGTTGACAGGGGCCGTCTCTGAAGCTTTCTTT
cdr3_aa: CASSTPLTGAVSEAFF

cdr3_length: 15
v_call: TRBV18
clone_size: -
d_call: -
j_call: TRBJ1-6
cdr3_nt: TGTGCCAGCTCACCTACGACAGGAGAAAATTCACCCCTCCACTTT
cdr3_aa: CASSPTTGENSPLHF

cdr3_length: 15
v_call: TRBV5-1
clone_size: -
d_call: -
j_call: TRBJ2-2
cdr3_nt: TGCGCCAGCAGCTTGAGGAGGGGGAACACCGGGGAGCTGTTTTTT
cdr3_aa: CASSLRRGNTGELFF

cdr3_length: 19
v_call: TRBV11-2
clone_size: -
d_call: TRBD1
j_call: TRBJ1-1
cdr3_nt: TGTGCCAGCACTTCGACAGGGGCCATCCGATATGCCCTGAACACTGAAGCTTTCTTT
cdr3_aa: CASTSTGAIRYALNTEAFF

cdr3_length: 13
v_call: TRBV6-2/TRBV6-3
clone_size: few
d_call: -
j_call: TRBJ1-1
cdr3_nt: TGTGCCAGCAGTGGCTGGCTGAACACTGAAGCTTTCTTT
cdr3_aa: CASSGWLNTEAFF

cdr3_length: 15
v_call: TRBV6-5
clone_size: -
d_call: TRBD2
j_call: TRBJ2-5
cdr3_nt: TGTGCCAGCAGTTTAGCGGGAGGGCCCGGGGAGACCCAGTACTTC
cdr3_aa: CASSLAGGPGETQYF

cdr3_length: 12
v_call: TRBV11-2
clone_size: few
d_call: -
j_call: TRBJ1-3
cdr3_nt: TGTGCCTCCGGGGGTCCTGGAAACACCATATATTTT
cdr3_aa: CASGGPGNTIYF

cdr3_length: 13
v_call: TRBV28
clone_size: -
d_call: TRBD1
j_call: TRBJ1-2
cdr3_nt: TGTGCCAGCAGTGCCGGACAGGGGTATGGCTACACCTTC
cdr3_aa: CASSAGQGYGYTF

cdr3_length: 14
v_call: TRBV5-1
clone_size: few
d_call: -
j_call: TRBJ1-2
cdr3_nt: TGCGCCAGCAGCTTGTTCGACGGGAAGGGTGGCTACACCTTC
cdr3_aa: CASSLFDGKGGYTF

cdr3_length: 16
v_call: TRBV28
clone_size: -
d_call: TRBD1
j_call: TRBJ1-3
cdr3_nt: TGTGCCAGCAGAGGGGGGACAGCGCTCTCTGGAAACACCATATATTTT
cdr3_aa: CASRGGTALSGNTIYF

cdr3_length: 16
v_call: TRBV27
clone_size: few
d_call: TRBD2
j_call: TRBJ2-3
cdr3_nt: TGTGCCAGCAGCCCCCAAGCTAGCGGGAGTAGATATACGCAGTATTTT
cdr3_aa: CASSPQASGSRYTQYF

cdr3_length: 13
v_call: TRBV10-3
clone_size: -
d_call: TRBD1
j_call: TRBJ2-7
cdr3_nt: TGTGCCATCAGTCCCGGGACAGGGGTTCCGCAGTACTTC
cdr3_aa: CAISPGTGVPQYF

cdr3_length: 15
v_call: TRBV11-2
clone_size: -
d_call: TRBD1
j_call: TRBJ2-2
cdr3_nt: TGTGCCAGCAGCCGCGACAGGGTAACTACCGGGGAGCTGTTTTTT
cdr3_aa: CASSRDRVTTGELFF

cdr3_length: 15
v_call: TRBV6-5
clone_size: few
d_call: TRBD1
j_call: TRBJ1-5
cdr3_nt: TGTGCCAGCAGGCCCGGACAGGGAATGGGGCAGCCCCAGCATTTT
cdr3_aa: CASRPGQGMGQPQHF

cdr3_length: 11
v_call: TRBV7-9
clone_size: -
d_call: -
j_call: TRBJ2-7
cdr3_nt: TGTGCCAGCAGCTTTTTACTCGAGCAGTACTTC
cdr3_aa: CASSFLLEQYF

cdr3_length: 13
v_call: TRBV12-3/TRBV12-4
clone_size: -
d_call: -
j_call: TRBJ1-5
cdr3_nt: TGTGCCAGCAGTCCGCAGGGCAATCAGCCCCAGCATTTT
cdr3_aa: CASSPQGNQPQHF

cdr3_length: 12
v_call: TRBV4-1
clone_size: -
d_call: -
j_call: TRBJ2-7
cdr3_nt: TGCGCCAGCAGCCAACTAGGAAACGAGCAGTACTTC
cdr3_aa: CASSQLGNEQYF

cdr3_length: 14
v_call: TRBV18
clone_size: -
d_call: TRBD1
j_call: TRBJ1-2
cdr3_nt: TGTGCCAGCTCCCGGGACAGGGCAGTCACTGGCTACACCTTC
cdr3_aa: CASSRDRAVTGYTF

cdr3_length: 14
v_call: TRBV2
clone_size: -
d_call: -
j_call: TRBJ1-3
cdr3_nt: TGTGCCAGCAGTGGGGCCAGCTCTGGAAACACCATATATTTT
cdr3_aa: CASSGASSGNTIYF

cdr3_length: 15
v_call: TRBV28
clone_size: few
d_call: TRBD1
j_call: TRBJ1-1
cdr3_nt: TGTGCCAGCATCCTCAGTCAGGGGGGCGTACCTGAAGCTTTCTTT
cdr3_aa: CASILSQGGVPEAFF

cdr3_length: 14
v_call: TRBV7-8
clone_size: -
d_call: TRBD1
j_call: TRBJ1-5
cdr3_nt: TGTGCCAGCAGCTCACAGGGGGCAGGGCAGCCCCAGCATTTT
cdr3_aa: CASSSQGAGQPQHF

cdr3_length: 15
v_call: TRBV28
clone_size: few
d_call: TRBD2
j_call: TRBJ2-2
cdr3_nt: TGTGCCAGCAGTTTAGTAGCGGGAGTAACTGGGGAGCTGTTTTTT
cdr3_aa: CASSLVAGVTGELFF

cdr3_length: 13
v_call: TRBV19
clone_size: -
d_call: TRBD1
j_call: TRBJ1-1
cdr3_nt: TGTGCCAGTAGGGGACAGGGGTACACTGAAGCTTTCTTT
cdr3_aa: CASRGQGYTEAFF

cdr3_length: 20
v_call: TRBV12-5
clone_size: few
d_call: -
j_call: TRBJ1-3
cdr3_nt: TGTGCTAGTGGTTTGGTACAGGGTCGAACCCGTCCGTGGGAGGGAAACACCATATATTTT
cdr3_aa: CASGLVQGRTRPWEGNTIYF

cdr3_length: 15
v_call: TRBV5-1
clone_size: once
d_call: TRBD1
j_call: TRBJ2-1
cdr3_nt: TGCGCCAGCAGCTTGGGGCAGGGGGCCCACGATGAGCAGTTCTTC
cdr3_aa: CASSLGQGAHDEQFF

cdr3_length: 14
v_call: TRBV4-1
clone_size: -
d_call: TRBD1
j_call: TRBJ1-2
cdr3_nt: TGCGCCAGCAGCCAGACGGGACAGGGATATGGCTACACCTTC
cdr3_aa: CASSQTGQGYGYTF

cdr3_length: 15
v_call: TRBV6-6
clone_size: -
d_call: TRBD1
j_call: TRBJ1-4
cdr3_nt: TGTGCCAGCAGGTCCCGAGGGACAGGGACTGAAAAACTGTTTTTT
cdr3_aa: CASRSRGTGTEKLFF

cdr3_length: 13
v_call: TRBV19
clone_size: -
d_call: -
j_call: TRBJ1-5
cdr3_nt: TGTGCCAGTAGTCTTTCCTCGGATCAGCCCCAGCATTTT
cdr3_aa: CASSLSSDQPQHF

cdr3_length: 16
v_call: TRBV19
clone_size: -
d_call: -
j_call: TRBJ2-6
cdr3_nt: TGTGCCAGTAGTAGGGGCCGACCCTCTGGGGCCAACGTCCTGACTTTC
cdr3_aa: CASSRGRPSGANVLTF

cdr3_length: 14
v_call: TRBV2
clone_size: -
d_call: TRBD1
j_call: TRBJ1-3
cdr3_nt: TGTGCCAGCAGTTCGACAGGGCGAGGAAACACCATATATTTT
cdr3_aa: CASSSTGRGNTIYF

cdr3_length: 14
v_call: TRBV2
clone_size: -
d_call: TRBD1
j_call: TRBJ2-7
cdr3_nt: TGTGCCAGCAGCCCCGACAGGGGTTCCTACGAGCAGTACTTC
cdr3_aa: CASSPDRGSYEQYF

cdr3_length: 13
v_call: TRBV5-1
clone_size: -
d_call: TRBD1
j_call: TRBJ2-1
cdr3_nt: TGCGCCTCCGGGACAGGGGGCTGGGATGAGCAGTTCTTC
cdr3_aa: CASGTGGWDEQFF

cdr3_length: 16
v_call: TRBV6-2/TRBV6-3
clone_size: -
d_call: TRBD2
j_call: TRBJ2-3
cdr3_nt: TGTGCCAGCAGTTCGGTGGCGGGGGGGCCCAGAGATACGCAGTATTTT
cdr3_aa: CASSSVAGGPRDTQYF

cdr3_length: 16
v_call: TRBV5-1
clone_size: -
d_call: -
j_call: TRBJ1-2
cdr3_nt: TGCGCCAGCAGCCCTCAACCGGAGCTAGGGGGTTATGGCTACACCTTC
cdr3_aa: CASSPQPELGGYGYTF

cdr3_length: 15
v_call: TRBV28
clone_size: -
d_call: -
j_call: TRBJ1-4
cdr3_nt: TGTGCCAGCAGTTGGGCAGGGAGGGATAATGAAAAACTGTTTTTT
cdr3_aa: CASSWAGRDNEKLFF

cdr3_length: 15
v_call: TRBV5-1
clone_size: -
d_call: TRBD1
j_call: TRBJ2-1
cdr3_nt: TGCGCCAGCAGCGCCACAGGGGATGGGTACAATGAGCAGTTCTTC
cdr3_aa: CASSATGDGYNEQFF

cdr3_length: 15
v_call: TRBV6-5
clone_size: -
d_call: -
j_call: TRBJ1-1
cdr3_nt: TGTGCCAGCAGTTACTCGATCAGTCTGAACACTGAAGCTTTCTTT
cdr3_aa: CASSYSISLNTEAFF

cdr3_length: 13
v_call: TRBV2
clone_size: -
d_call: TRBD1
j_call: TRBJ1-2
cdr3_nt: TGTGCCAGCAGTGGGACAGGCGGCTATGGCTACACCTTC
cdr3_aa: CASSGTGGYGYTF

cdr3_length: 13
v_call: TRBV24-1
clone_size: few
d_call: TRBD1
j_call: TRBJ2-1
cdr3_nt: TGTGCCACCAGGATGACAGGGGACAATGAGCAGTTCTTC
cdr3_aa: CATRMTGDNEQFF

cdr3_length: 14
v_call: TRBV5-1
clone_size: few
d_call: TRBD1
j_call: TRBJ2-7
cdr3_nt: TGCGCCAGCAGCCCGGACAGGGCAACCTACGAGCAGTACTTC
cdr3_aa: CASSPDRATYEQYF

cdr3_length: 13
v_call: TRBV2
clone_size: -
d_call: -
j_call: TRBJ1-5
cdr3_nt: TGTGCCAGCAGACCGGACGGGGATCAGCCCCAGCATTTT
cdr3_aa: CASRPDGDQPQHF

cdr3_length: 15
v_call: TRBV7-3
clone_size: -
d_call: TRBD2
j_call: TRBJ2-7
cdr3_nt: TGTGCCAGCAGCTTATCGGGGGGACCACCCTACGAGCAGTACTTC
cdr3_aa: CASSLSGGPPYEQYF

cdr3_length: 15
v_call: TRBV18
clone_size: -
d_call: -
j_call: TRBJ2-1
cdr3_nt: TGTGCCAGCTCAACACAGGGAGGCGGTTACAATGAGCAGTTCTTC
cdr3_aa: CASSTQGGGYNEQFF

cdr3_length: 17
v_call: TRBV5-1
clone_size: -
d_call: TRBD2
j_call: TRBJ2-1
cdr3_nt: TGCGCCAGCAGCCCCGGGACTAGCGGGGGGTCCTACAATGAGCAGTTCTTC
cdr3_aa: CASSPGTSGGSYNEQFF